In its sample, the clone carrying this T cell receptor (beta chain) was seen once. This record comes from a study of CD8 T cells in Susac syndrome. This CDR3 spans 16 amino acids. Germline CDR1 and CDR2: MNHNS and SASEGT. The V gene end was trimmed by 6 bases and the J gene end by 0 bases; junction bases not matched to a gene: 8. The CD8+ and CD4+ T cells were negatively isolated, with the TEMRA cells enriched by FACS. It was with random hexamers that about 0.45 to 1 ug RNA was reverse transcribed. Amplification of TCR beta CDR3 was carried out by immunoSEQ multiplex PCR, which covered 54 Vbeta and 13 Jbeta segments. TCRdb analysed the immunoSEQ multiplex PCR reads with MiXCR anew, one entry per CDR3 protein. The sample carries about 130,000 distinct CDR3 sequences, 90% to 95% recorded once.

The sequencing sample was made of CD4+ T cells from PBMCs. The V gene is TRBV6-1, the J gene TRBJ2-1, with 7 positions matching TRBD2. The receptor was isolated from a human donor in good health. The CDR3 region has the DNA TGTGCCAGCAGGGAGAGCGGGGCCCGCTCCTACAATGAGCAGTTCTTC. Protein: CASRESGARSYNEQFF.